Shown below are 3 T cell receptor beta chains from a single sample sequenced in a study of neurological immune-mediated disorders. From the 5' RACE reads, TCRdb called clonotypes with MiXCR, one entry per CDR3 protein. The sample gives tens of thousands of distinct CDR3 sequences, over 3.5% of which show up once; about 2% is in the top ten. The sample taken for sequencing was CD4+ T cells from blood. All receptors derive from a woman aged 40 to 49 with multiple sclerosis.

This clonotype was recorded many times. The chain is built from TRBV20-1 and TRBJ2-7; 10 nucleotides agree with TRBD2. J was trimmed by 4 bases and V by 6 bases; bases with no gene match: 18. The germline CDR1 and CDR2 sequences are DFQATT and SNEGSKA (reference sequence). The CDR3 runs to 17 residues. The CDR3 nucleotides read TGCAGTGCCGCGGGCCAAAAACCTAGCGGGGGAAGTTACGAGCAGTACTTC. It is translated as CSAAGQKPSGGSYEQYF.

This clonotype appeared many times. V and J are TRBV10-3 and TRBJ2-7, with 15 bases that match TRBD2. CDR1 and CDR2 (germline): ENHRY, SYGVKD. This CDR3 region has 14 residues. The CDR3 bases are TGTGCCATCACCGGTGGCCCGGGACTAGCGGGGGGTTTGGTC. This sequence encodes CAITGGPGLAGGLV.

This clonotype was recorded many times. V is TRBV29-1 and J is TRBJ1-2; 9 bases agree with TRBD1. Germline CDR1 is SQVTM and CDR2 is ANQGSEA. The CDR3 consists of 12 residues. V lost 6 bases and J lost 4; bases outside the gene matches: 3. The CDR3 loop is CSVGTGLYGYTF. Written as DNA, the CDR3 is TGCAGCGTGGGGACAGGGCTCTATGGCTACACCTTC.